This TCR beta chain stems from a study of shared clonotypes between healthy human individuals. Study-level points and caveats: Rarefaction showed sorted-subset sequencing was incomplete despite large depth. Non-shared clonotypes displayed generation probabilities falling below those of clonotypes present in all four donors.

Comment on this clone: The antigen is not known.

Data came from immunoSEQ multiplex PCR; TCRdb stores just in-frame clones and leaves some out. The sample has approximately 530,000 clones, 95% to 97% seen once. The CDR3 is 13 residues long. The germline gives CDR1 MNHEY, CDR2 SVGAGI. Trimming removed 11 bases at V and 4 bases at J, with 18 bases between. The V call is TRBV6-5, the J call TRBJ2-7; D perhaps matches TRBD2 (5 bases). The receptor was derived from a woman under 40 in good health. What was sequenced was naive CD4+ T cells sorted from blood. Specified subset: CD45RA+ positively selected. The CDR3: CAVRRAASYEQYF. The CDR3, as DNA: TGTGCCGTCCGGAGAGCGGCCTCTTACGAGCAGTACTTC.